This T cell receptor beta chain was captured by sequencing in a study of robustness of blood B and T cell sequencing (dated by TCRdb to 2016 to 2019). Notes on the research overall: The goal of the study was to find out how much peripheral blood is required to reliably describe the TCRbeta and IgG repertoires of an individual. Each of the ten independently drawn blood samples had its TCRbeta and IgG repertoires measured. For technical replicates, two replicate TCRbeta cDNA libraries were prepared from one shared RNA pool that came from a single 10 ml draw. Here is what the overall study found, with its caveats: TCRbeta rarefaction curves did not fully plateau, suggesting under-sequencing or many low-abundance clonotypes. Because EDTA tubes had to be fractionated immediately, the use of EDTA tubes in multi-site collections was limited. The 1,000 most abundant TCRbeta clonotypes from the pooled draws were found in every single 10 ml sample. When 3 or 4 tubes (about 27-45 ml blood) were combined, saturation was approached in coverage of the top 10,000 TCRbeta clonotypes. Evidence of cross-contamination, likely caused by batch processing, was seen in one pair of TCRbeta libraries, and the UMI-sequence pairs shared between the two libraries were removed. Overlap of rare TCRbeta clonotypes did not improve with pooling tubes, implying much larger blood volumes would be needed to capture them. Across technical replicate libraries, 90% to 95% of the top 10,000 TCRbeta clonotypes in one library were also found in the other.

Preparation of the library involved PCR. Instrument on record: Illumina MiSeq. Synthesis of cDNA relied on SMARTScribe reverse transcriptase together with a 5' template-switch oligo that added a universal priming site. Each cDNA molecule was tagged by a 12-nucleotide random unique molecular identifier (UMI) carried on the template-switch oligo. During reverse transcription, TCRbeta transcripts were targeted by chain-specific reverse primers. Uracil DNA glycosylase treatment was used to remove residual template-switch adapters, and a Qiagen MinElute kit was used to purify the cDNA. The first PCR ran for about 20 cycles with KAPA HiFi HotStart ReadyMix and step-out primers, divided among four 50 microliter reactions. Products of the first-round PCR were gel-purified before additional amplification. Illumina Nextera adapters were attached in a second roughly 8-cycle PCR, after which libraries were purified and pooled. For each TCRbeta molecule, the UMI barcode was captured by a 50-nucleotide 5' read. Under the source paper's analysis protocol: The MIGEC toolkit was used to group reads by UMI into consensus reads. Forward and reverse consensus reads were merged with PEAR to produce final reads. Identical UMI-sequence pairs found in more than one library were treated as cross-sample contamination and removed by a custom decontamination script. MIGMAP, a wrapper around IgBLAST, was used to carry out V(D)J assignment and CDR3 extraction. A TCR clonotype was defined by an identical V gene, J gene and CDR3 amino acid sequence; no sequencing was done for CDR1 and CDR2. Clones were called with MiXCR by TCRdb after fastp trimmed the public reads at Q25, and only in-frame beta chains were retained. Identical CDR3 proteins give one entry, which carries the most common genes and DNA. TCRdb's processing, not the authors', yielded these V and J calls. The sample includes roughly 3,300 distinct CDR3 sequences, with around three fifths observed a single time. The ten largest clonotypes hold approximately 30% of the sample.

V is shortened by 0 bases, J by 6 bases, and the region joining them spans 17 bases. The CDR3 covers 16 residues, taking in both the cysteine and the phenylalanine. The CDR3 DNA has 48 bases and is translated from base 1. The germline V gene encodes CDR1 MRHNA and CDR2 SNTAGT. This clonotype was observed a single time. No antigen is known for it. Per-base quality was not reported, and no clone a single base away is much larger than it. mRNA, which captures expressed receptors, was used instead of genomic DNA for quantification of TCRbeta repertoires. Buffy coat leukocytes were collected into Trizol, and RNA was extracted with the Direct-zol RNA MiniPrep Plus kit without cell sorting. EDTA blood tubes were spun right away at 4 degrees C to separate plasma, buffy coat and red blood cells.

Input material: peripheral blood. The sequence derives from a human donor in good health. The chain joins TRBV6-4 to TRBJ1-2, and perhaps TRBD1 as D gene, on 5 matching bases. The bases are TGTGCCAGCAGTGACTCAATCTCGGGACCAACGGATGGCTACACCTTC. It codes for CASSDSISGPTDGYTF.